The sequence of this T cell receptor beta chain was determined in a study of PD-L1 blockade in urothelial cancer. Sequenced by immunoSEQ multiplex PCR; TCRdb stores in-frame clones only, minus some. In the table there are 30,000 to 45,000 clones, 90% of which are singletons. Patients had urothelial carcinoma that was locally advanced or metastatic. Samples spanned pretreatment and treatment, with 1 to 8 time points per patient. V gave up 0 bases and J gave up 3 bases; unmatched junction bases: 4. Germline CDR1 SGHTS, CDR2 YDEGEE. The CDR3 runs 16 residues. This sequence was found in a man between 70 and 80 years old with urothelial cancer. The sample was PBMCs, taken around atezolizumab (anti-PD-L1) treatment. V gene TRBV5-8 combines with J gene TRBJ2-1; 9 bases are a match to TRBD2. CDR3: CASSLGTSDIYNEQFF. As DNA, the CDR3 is TGTGCCAGCAGCTTGGGGACTAGCGACATCTACAATGAGCAGTTCTTC.